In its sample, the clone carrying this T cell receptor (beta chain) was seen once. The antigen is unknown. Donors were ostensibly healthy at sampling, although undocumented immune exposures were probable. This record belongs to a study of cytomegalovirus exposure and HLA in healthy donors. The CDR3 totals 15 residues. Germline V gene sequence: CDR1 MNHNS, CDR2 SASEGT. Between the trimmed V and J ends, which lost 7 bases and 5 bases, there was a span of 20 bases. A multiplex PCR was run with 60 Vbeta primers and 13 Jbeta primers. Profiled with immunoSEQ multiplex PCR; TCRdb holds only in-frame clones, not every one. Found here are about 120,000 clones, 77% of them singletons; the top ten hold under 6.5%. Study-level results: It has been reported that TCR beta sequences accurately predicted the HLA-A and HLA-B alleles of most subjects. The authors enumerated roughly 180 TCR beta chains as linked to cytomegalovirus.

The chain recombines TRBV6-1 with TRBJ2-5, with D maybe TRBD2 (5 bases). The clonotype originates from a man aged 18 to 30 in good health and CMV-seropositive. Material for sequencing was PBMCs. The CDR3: CASNSPSSTRETQYF. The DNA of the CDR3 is TGTGCCAGCAACTCCCCTAGCTCTACTCGGGAGACCCAGTACTTC.